These T cell receptor beta chains were read from a single sample in a study of regulatory T cells in long-lasting Graves disease. A single record per CDR3 protein comes from TCRdb applying MiXCR to the multiplex PCR reads. The sample carries about 530,000 distinct CDR3 sequences, about 16% recorded once. The same sample was also studied in work on T cells in Graves' hyperthyroidism and ophthalmopathy.

The sample here was peripheral blood mononuclear cells (PBMCs), taken at new diagnosis, from a patient treated with antithyroid drugs. All receptors come from a woman aged 40-65 years with Graves disease. CDR3s include the opening cysteine and the closing phenylalanine or tryptophan. The order of the fields is V gene, J gene, CDR3 protein.

>TRBV18|TRBJ1-3
CASSNPGTTYGNTIYF
>TRBV6-1|TRBJ1-1
CAIQGGMNTEAFF
>TRBV12-3/TRBV12-4|TRBJ2-7
CASSNRDTSYEQYF
>TRBV12-3/TRBV12-4|TRBJ2-5
CASSKGLAGQETQYF
>TRBV19|TRBJ1-6
CASSMVSRGVNSPLHF
>TRBV6-2/TRBV6-3|TRBJ2-1
CASSPPARDEQFF
>TRBV12-3/TRBV12-4|TRBJ1-5
CASSFPGVGNQPQHF
>TRBV7-2|TRBJ2-1
CASSLRRGGYNEQFF
>TRBV6-2/TRBV6-3|TRBJ2-1
CASRSTGGEQFF
>TRBV30|TRBJ1-1
CAWSYMYTEAFF
>TRBV11-2|TRBJ1-5
CASSSGQPNQPQHF
>TRBV19|TRBJ1-5
CASSFNGEPQHF
>TRBV20-1|TRBJ2-1
CSARDPDTYNEQFF
>TRBV2|TRBJ1-6
CASRGRGDRGNSPLHF
>TRBV9|TRBJ2-3
CASSVTGSTDTQYF
>TRBV2|TRBJ2-2
CVSVRTENTGELFF
>TRBV29-1|TRBJ1-2
CSARSVIGYTF
>TRBV12-3/TRBV12-4|TRBJ2-5
CASSFNTSWETQYF
>TRBV19|TRBJ1-2
CASSIRGQGYGYTF
>TRBV7-2|TRBJ2-2
CASSPPGLAGTGELFF
>TRBV6-1|TRBJ1-2
CASSLTGGQGDGYTF
>TRBV2|TRBJ1-1
CASKGGMNTEAFF
>TRBV6-2/TRBV6-3|TRBJ2-3
CATGRQGAFTDTQYF
>TRBV6-4|TRBJ2-1
CASSPGLAASYNEQFF
>TRBV6-2/TRBV6-3|TRBJ1-3
CASSEALVPGNTIYF
>TRBV5-1|-
CASSSAYPGGPTGAQYF
>TRBV6-5|TRBJ2-2
CASSYGVGELFF
>TRBV2|TRBJ1-2
CASSARTPTGGYTF
>TRBV5-1|TRBJ2-3
CASSLVPLAGGQADTQYF
>TRBV5-5|TRBJ1-6
CASSFWAGLDSPLHF
>TRBV10-3|TRBJ2-1
CAISEDWRQSYNEQFF
>TRBV4-1|TRBJ1-6
CASSQALGTSPLHF
>TRBV2|TRBJ2-3
CASSKTGGTTDTQYF
>TRBV11-2|TRBJ2-7
CASSSIQGLAIEQYF
>TRBV4-1|TRBJ1-4
CASSPTLSRDRVGKLFF
>TRBV6-2/TRBV6-3|TRBJ2-5
CASSYRYTGGKTQYF
>TRBV11-2|TRBJ2-1
CASSLGGDLSYNEQFF
>TRBV7-2|TRBJ2-7
CASSLGQGGPYEQYF
>TRBV28|TRBJ1-1
CASSYGGITEAFF
>TRBV9|TRBJ2-7
CASSPLRGGGGEQYF